The T cell receptor beta chain under discussion was sequenced for a study of response to subunit inactivated influenza vaccine. Overall study results and limits: There was a suggestion from the authors that each seasonal influenza vaccination recruits few new T cells.

One entry per CDR3 protein, called by TCRdb with MiXCR from the RT-PCR reads. The sample consists of 700,000 to 800,000 distinct CDR3 sequences, less than 20% of them appearing once. Regarding this clonotype: The antigen is unknown.

Germline V gives CDR1 SGHDT, CDR2 YYEEEE. The CDR3 runs to 17 residues. Trimming cost V 4 bases and J 2 bases; bases outside gene matches: 15. The input for sequencing was PBMCs from blood, taken roughly 5 days after vaccination. The clonotype comes from a man in his fifties who received an inactivated influenza vaccine. The rearrangement joins TRBV5-6 to TRBJ2-7; 7 bases map to TRBD2. CDR3 in amino acids: CASSDGTNFEITYEQYF. The CDR3 bases are TGTGCCAGCAGCGACGGGACTAACTTCGAGATAACCTACGAGCAGTACTTC.